The table lists the clone carrying this T cell receptor (beta chain) with many counts. At one end the junction does not follow the germline gene, possibly because of a read error. Germline CDR1 and CDR2: MNHNS and SASEGT. This CDR3 is built from 13 residues. The protocol was immunoSEQ multiplex PCR, while the TCRdb copy is restricted to in-frame clones and leaves out a portion. The table lists 250,000 or so clones, 75% to 90% of them singletons. These data belong to a study of blood T cell repertoires in COVID-19. Source material: PBMCs or T cells enriched from blood (not recorded which). The sequence was obtained from a woman between 50 and 59 years old who had recovered from COVID-19. V usage is TRBV6-1 and J usage is TRBJ1-5, with D tentatively TRBD1 (6 bases). The CDR3 bases are TGTGCCAGCATTGAACAGGGAAATCAGCCCCAGCATTTT. Its protein product is CASIEQGNQPQHF.